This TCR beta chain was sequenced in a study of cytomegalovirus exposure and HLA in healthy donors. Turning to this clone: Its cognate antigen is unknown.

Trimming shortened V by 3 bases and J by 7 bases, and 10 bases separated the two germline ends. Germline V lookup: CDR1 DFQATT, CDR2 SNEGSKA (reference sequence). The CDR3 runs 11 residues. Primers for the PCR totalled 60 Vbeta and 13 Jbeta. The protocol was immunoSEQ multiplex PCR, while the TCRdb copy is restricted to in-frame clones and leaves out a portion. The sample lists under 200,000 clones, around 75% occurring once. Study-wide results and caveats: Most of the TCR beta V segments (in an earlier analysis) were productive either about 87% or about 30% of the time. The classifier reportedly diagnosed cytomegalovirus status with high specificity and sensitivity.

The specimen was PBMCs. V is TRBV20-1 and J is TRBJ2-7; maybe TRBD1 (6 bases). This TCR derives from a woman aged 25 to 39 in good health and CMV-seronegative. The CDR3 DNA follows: TGCAGTGCTAGCCGGGACACAGAGCAGTACTTC. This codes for CSASRDTEQYF.